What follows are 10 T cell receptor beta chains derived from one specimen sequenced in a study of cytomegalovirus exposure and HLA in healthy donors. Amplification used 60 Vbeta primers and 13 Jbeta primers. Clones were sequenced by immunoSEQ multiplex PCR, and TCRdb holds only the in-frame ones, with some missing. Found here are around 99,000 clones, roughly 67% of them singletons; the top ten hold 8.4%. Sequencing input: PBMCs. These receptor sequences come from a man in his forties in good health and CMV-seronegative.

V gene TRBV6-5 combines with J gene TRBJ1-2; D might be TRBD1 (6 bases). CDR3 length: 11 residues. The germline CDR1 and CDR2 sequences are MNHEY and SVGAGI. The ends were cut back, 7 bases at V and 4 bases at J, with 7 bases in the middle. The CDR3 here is CASTRGYGYTF. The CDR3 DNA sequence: TGTGCCAGCACCAGGGGCTATGGCTACACCTTC.

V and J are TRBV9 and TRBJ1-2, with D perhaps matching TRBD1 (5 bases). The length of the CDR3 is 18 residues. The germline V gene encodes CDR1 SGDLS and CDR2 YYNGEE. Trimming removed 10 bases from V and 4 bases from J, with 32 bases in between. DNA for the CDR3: TGTGCCTCATCGGGGGGTTCAACTACAAAATCTACTCTCTATGGCTACACCTTC. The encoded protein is CASSGGSTTKSTLYGYTF.

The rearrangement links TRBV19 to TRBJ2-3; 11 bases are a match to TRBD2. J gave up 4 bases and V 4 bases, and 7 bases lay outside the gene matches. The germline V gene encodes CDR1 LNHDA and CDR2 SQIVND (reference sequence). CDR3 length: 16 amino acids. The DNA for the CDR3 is TGTGCCAGTAGTACTCTAGCGGGGGGTTCTGCAGATACGCAGTATTTT. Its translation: CASSTLAGGSADTQYF.

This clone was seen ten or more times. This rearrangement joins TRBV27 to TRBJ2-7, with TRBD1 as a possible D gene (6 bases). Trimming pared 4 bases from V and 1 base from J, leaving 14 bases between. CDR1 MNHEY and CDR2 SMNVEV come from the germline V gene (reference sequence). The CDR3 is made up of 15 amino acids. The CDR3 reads CASSSPHRVSYEQYF. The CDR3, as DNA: TGTGCCAGCAGTTCGCCGCACAGGGTGTCCTACGAGCAGTACTTC.

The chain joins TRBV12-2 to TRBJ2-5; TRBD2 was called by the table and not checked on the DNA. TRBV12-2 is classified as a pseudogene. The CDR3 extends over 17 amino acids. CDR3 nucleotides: TGTGCAAGTCGCTTAGCTTTAGGGGGGGGGACTTCAGAGACCCAGTACTTC. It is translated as CASRLALGGGTSETQYF.

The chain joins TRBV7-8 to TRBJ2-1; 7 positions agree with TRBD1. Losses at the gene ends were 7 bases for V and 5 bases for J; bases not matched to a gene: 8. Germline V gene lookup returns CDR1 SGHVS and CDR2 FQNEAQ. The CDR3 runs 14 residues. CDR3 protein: CASTKVTGDNEQFF. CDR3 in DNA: TGTGCCAGCACCAAGGTAACAGGGGACAATGAGCAGTTCTTC.

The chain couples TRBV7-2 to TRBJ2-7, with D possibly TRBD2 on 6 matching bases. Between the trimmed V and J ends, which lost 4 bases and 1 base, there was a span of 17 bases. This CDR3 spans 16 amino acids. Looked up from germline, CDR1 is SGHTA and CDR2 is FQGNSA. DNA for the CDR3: TGTGCCAGCAGCTACGGCGGGGCAGGCGAATCCTACGAGCAGTACTTC. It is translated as CASSYGGAGESYEQYF.

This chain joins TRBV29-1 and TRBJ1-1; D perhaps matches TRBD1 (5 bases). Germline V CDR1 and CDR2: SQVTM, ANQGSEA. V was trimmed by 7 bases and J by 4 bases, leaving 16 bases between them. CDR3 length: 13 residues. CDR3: CSARRGEGTEAFF. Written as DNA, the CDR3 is TGCAGCGCCCGACGGGGGGAGGGCACTGAAGCTTTCTTT.

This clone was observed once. The CDR3 DNA sequence: TGTGCCAGCAGTTTTCCGGTTGTTGACAGGCTCCAAGAGACCCAGTACTTC. This gives the protein CASSFPVVDRLQETQYF. J is TRBJ2-5 and V is TRBV28; perhaps TRBD1 as D (6 bases). The CDR3 length is 17 residues. CDR1 and CDR2 (germline): MDHEN, SYDVKM. Trimming stripped 3 bases from V and 1 base from J, with 18 bases between.

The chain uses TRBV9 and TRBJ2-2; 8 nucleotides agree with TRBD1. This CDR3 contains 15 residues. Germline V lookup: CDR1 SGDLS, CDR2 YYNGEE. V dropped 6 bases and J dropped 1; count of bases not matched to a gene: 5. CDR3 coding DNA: TGTGCCAGCAAACTTACAGGGGGGAACACCGGGGAGCTGTTTTTT. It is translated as CASKLTGGNTGELFF. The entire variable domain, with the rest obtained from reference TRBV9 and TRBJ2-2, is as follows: DSGVTQTPKHLITATGQRVTLRCSPRSGDLSVYWYQQSLDQGLQFLIQYYNGEERAKGNILERFSAQQFPDLHSELNLSSLELGDSALYFCASKLTGGNTGELFFGEGSRLTVL.